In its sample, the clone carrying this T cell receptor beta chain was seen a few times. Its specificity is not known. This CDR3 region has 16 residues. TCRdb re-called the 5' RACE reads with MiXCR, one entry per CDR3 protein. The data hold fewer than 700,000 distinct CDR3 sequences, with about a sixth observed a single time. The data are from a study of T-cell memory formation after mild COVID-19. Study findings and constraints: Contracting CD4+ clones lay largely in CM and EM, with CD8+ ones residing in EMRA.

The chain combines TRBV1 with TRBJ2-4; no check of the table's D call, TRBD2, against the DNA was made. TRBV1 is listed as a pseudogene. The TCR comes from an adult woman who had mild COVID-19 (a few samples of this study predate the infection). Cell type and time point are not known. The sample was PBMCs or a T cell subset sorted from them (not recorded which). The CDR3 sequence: CTSIYRDNLAKNIQYF. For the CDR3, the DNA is TGCACCAGCATCTACCGGGATAACCTAGCCAAAAACATTCAGTACTTC.